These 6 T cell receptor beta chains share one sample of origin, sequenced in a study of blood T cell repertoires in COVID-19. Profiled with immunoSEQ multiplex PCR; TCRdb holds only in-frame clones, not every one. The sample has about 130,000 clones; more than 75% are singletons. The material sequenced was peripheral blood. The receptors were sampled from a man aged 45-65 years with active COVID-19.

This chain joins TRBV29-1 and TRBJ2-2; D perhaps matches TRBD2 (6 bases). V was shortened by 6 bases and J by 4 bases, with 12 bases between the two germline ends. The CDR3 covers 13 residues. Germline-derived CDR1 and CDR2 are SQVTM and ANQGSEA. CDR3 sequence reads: CSVMGRITGELFF. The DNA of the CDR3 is TGCAGCGTCATGGGGAGGATCACCGGGGAGCTGTTTTTT.

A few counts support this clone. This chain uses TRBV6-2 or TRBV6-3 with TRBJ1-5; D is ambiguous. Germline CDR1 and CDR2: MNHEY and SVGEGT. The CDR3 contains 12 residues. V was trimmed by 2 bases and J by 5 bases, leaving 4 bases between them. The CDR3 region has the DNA TGTGCCAGCAGTTACCCCGATCAGCCCCAGCATTTT. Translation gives CASSYPDQPQHF.

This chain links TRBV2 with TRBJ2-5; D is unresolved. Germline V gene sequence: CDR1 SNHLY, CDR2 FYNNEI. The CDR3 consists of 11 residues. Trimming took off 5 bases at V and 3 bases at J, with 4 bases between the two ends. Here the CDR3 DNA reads TGTGCCAGCAGTCGGGAAGAGACCCAGTACTTC. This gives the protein CASSREETQYF.

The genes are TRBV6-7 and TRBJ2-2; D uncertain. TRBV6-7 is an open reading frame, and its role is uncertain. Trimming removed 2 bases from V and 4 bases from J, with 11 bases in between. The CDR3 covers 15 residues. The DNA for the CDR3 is TGTGCCAGCAGTTACAATCTACTCTCCACCGGGGAGCTGTTTTTT. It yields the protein CASSYNLLSTGELFF.

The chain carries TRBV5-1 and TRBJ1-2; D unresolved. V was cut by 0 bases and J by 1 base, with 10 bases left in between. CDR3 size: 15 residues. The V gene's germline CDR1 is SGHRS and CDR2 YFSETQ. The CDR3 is CASSLALSYNYGYTF. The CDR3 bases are TGCGCCAGCAGCTTGGCCTTGAGCTATAACTATGGCTACACCTTC.

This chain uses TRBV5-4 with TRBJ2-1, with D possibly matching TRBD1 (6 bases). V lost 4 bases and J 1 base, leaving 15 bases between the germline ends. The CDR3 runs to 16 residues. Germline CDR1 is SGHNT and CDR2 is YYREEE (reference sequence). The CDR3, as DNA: TGTGCCAGCAGCCCAAGGACAGCTCGGTCCTACAATGAGCAGTTCTTC. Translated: CASSPRTARSYNEQFF.